The 18 T cell receptor beta chains reported below all come from one sample, sequenced in a study of beta chain features in type 1 diabetes. Their specific antigens are unknown. Study findings and constraints: People with Type 1 diabetes carried modestly yet significantly shorter TCRB CDR3s in all four CD4+ subsets.

The study reverse transcribed the entire isolated RNA, so it sequenced expressed TCRB transcripts. Produced via immunoSEQ multiplex PCR; TCRdb's table is partial and in-frame only. The sample has 200,000 to 300,000 clones, roughly 22% seen once. The sample taken for sequencing was naive CD4+ T cells from blood. These TCRs come from a woman between 40 and 50 years old with type 1 diabetes.

This chain connects TRBV5-6 to TRBJ2-7; a weak D match, TRBD2 (5 bases). Germline V gives CDR1 SGHDT, CDR2 YYEEEE. V lost 4 bases, J lost 4 bases, and 9 bases lay in between. CDR3 size: 12 residues. The CDR3 sequence: CASSTREYEQYF. The CDR3 DNA sequence: TGTGCCAGCAGCACAAGGGAGTACGAGCAGTACTTC.

This clone turned up a few times. This chain uses TRBV29-1 with TRBJ1-1; 8 bases line up with TRBD1. Per the germline V gene, CDR1 is SQVTM and CDR2 is ANQGSEA. CDR3 length equals 14 residues. V was clipped by 6 bases and J by 0 bases; unmatched bases: 6. CDR3 nucleotide sequence: TGCAGCGTCGTCCGGACAGGGATGAACACTGAAGCTTTCTTT. Residues: CSVVRTGMNTEAFF.

This clone was detected a few times. The chain employs TRBV23-1 and TRBJ1-1, with no clear D. TRBV23-1 is classed as an ORF, of uncertain function. Trimming cost V 0 bases and J 0 bases, with 5 bases left between them. The CDR3 totals 14 residues. DNA of the CDR3: TGCGCCAGCAGTCAATCTTGCGTGAACACTGAAGCTTTCTTT. Translated: CASSQSCVNTEAFF.

The chain is built from TRBV5-4 and TRBJ1-3; TRBD1 agrees at 7 bases. Germline V gene sequence: CDR1 SGHNT, CDR2 YYREEE (reference sequence). V gave up 6 bases and J gave up 1 base; unmatched junction bases: 4. The CDR3 consists of 14 residues. The CDR3 nucleotides are TGTGCCAGCAACGGACAGGAATCTGGAAACACCATATATTTT. Residues: CASNGQESGNTIYF.

The chain combines TRBV6-6 with TRBJ2-7; 7 bases align to TRBD1. This CDR3 spans 16 amino acids. Per germline, CDR1 MNHNY and CDR2 SVGAGI (reference sequence). Trimming took 6 bases from V and 3 from J; bases not matched to a gene: 14. Here the CDR3 DNA reads TGTGCCAGCAGAAGTACAGGGGATCTTCCCCTCTACGAGCAGTACTTC. It encodes CASRSTGDLPLYEQYF.

CDR3 bases: TGTGCCACCAGCAGTCGGGGGACTAGCGGGATTGAAGATACGCAGTATTTT. It codes for CATSSRGTSGIEDTQYF. V and J are TRBV15 and TRBJ2-3, with TRBD2 matching 13 bases. Germline values: CDR1 LNHNV, CDR2 YYDKDF (reference sequence). The CDR3 totals 17 residues. After removal of 3 bases from V and 5 bases from J, the junction contained 8 bases not matched to a gene.

The chain employs TRBV29-1 and TRBJ1-1; 9 positions agree with TRBD1. Germline loops: CDR1 SQVTM, CDR2 ANQGSEA. The CDR3 extends over 15 amino acids. V was pared by 2 bases and J by 1 base, with 5 bases of the junction left unmatched. This CDR3 reads CSVEREDRGNTEAFF. CDR3 DNA sequence: TGCAGCGTTGAAAGGGAGGACAGGGGGAACACTGAAGCTTTCTTT.

The V and J genes are TRBV30 and TRBJ2-5; no firm D call. The V gene's germline CDR1 is GTSNPN and CDR2 SVGIG (reference sequence). Between the trimmed V and J ends, which lost 5 bases and 3 bases, there was a span of 13 bases. This CDR3 is 13 amino acids long. DNA for the CDR3: TGTGCCTGGTTCGGCGAGGTGGAAGAGACCCAGTACTTC. Translation: CAWFGEVEETQYF.

The chain uses TRBV15 and TRBJ2-7, with 9 bases fitting TRBD1. Germline assignment: CDR1 LNHNV and CDR2 YYDKDF (reference sequence). With 2 bases clipped from V and 7 bases from J, the junction kept 6 bases outside the gene matches. CDR3 length: 14 residues. CDR3 DNA sequence: TGTGCCACCAGCAGATCCGGGACAGGGTGGGAGCAGTACTTC. Translating gives CATSRSGTGWEQYF.

The J gene is TRBJ1-5, the V gene TRBV15, with D maybe TRBD1 (6 bases). CDR1 is LNHNV and CDR2 is YYDKDF in the germline V gene (reference sequence). Trimming pared 5 bases from V and 2 bases from J, leaving 19 bases between. The CDR3 consists of 17 residues. The CDR3 DNA follows: TGTGCCACCAGCCGTACGGGGACACCTATGGGCAATCAGCCCCAGCATTTT. It codes for CATSRTGTPMGNQPQHF.

The chain joins TRBV28 to TRBJ2-7; 7 nucleotides line up with TRBD1. Losses at the gene ends were 8 bases for V and 3 bases for J; bases not matched to a gene: 10. This CDR3 spans 14 amino acids. Per the germline V gene, CDR1 is MDHEN and CDR2 is SYDVKM. This CDR3 is CASATGTDVYEQYF. The CDR3 region has the DNA TGTGCCAGCGCCACCGGGACAGACGTCTACGAGCAGTACTTC.

This chain uses TRBV7-3 with TRBJ2-1; possibly TRBD2 for D (5 bases). Germline V gene data show CDR1 as SGHTA and CDR2 as FQGTGA. CDR3 length: 17 amino acids. Trimming removed 2 bases from V and 4 bases from J, with 18 bases in between. The CDR3 DNA reads as TGTGCCAGCAGCTTAGGCGGGTCCCTCGCAGCGTACAATGAGCAGTTCTTC. Translating gives CASSLGGSLAAYNEQFF. Supplemented by reference TRBV7-3 and TRBJ2-1, the full variable domain reads GAGVSQTPSNKVTEKGKYVELRCDPISGHTALYWYRQSLGQGPEFLIYFQGTGAADDSGLPNDRFFAVRPEGSVSTLKIQRTERGDSAVYLCASSLGGSLAAYNEQFFGPGTRLTVL.

The V and J genes are TRBV4-1 and TRBJ1-5; perhaps TRBD1 as D (5 bases). The length of the CDR3 is 16 residues. CDR1 MGHRA and CDR2 YSYEKL come from the germline V gene. The V end lost 7 bases, the J end lost 1 base, and 17 bases lay between the germline ends. The CDR3 coding sequence is TGCGCCAGCATCTGGGGAGGGAAGGGGAGCAATCAGCCCCAGCATTTT. Amino acids: CASIWGGKGSNQPQHF.

The chain carries TRBV29-1 and TRBJ2-3, with 11 bases fitting TRBD2. This CDR3 is built from 15 residues. CDR1 SQVTM and CDR2 ANQGSEA come from the germline V gene. The V segment lost 6 bases and the J segment 4 bases; nucleotides outside the gene matches: 9. This CDR3 reads CSVLLAGGRADTQYF. The CDR3 DNA reads as TGCAGCGTCCTGTTAGCGGGGGGGCGGGCAGATACGCAGTATTTT.

The V and J genes are TRBV5-8 and TRBJ1-5; the D gene is possibly TRBD1 (5 bases). CDR3 length equals 17 residues. V lost 0 bases and J 1 base, leaving 14 bases between the germline ends. Germline loops: CDR1 SGHTS, CDR2 YDEGEE. CDR3 DNA: TGTGCCAGCAGCTTGGAGTACGGGACTCCCAGCAATCAGCCCCAGCATTTT. Its translation is CASSLEYGTPSNQPQHF.

This chain connects TRBV27 to TRBJ2-3; D is possibly TRBD1 (7 bases). Trimming shortened V by 4 bases and J by 2 bases, and 19 bases separated the two germline ends. Germline V gene lookup returns CDR1 MNHEY and CDR2 SMNVEV (reference sequence). The CDR3 runs 17 residues. CDR3 in amino acids: CASSSPLQGGYTDTQYF. The CDR3 DNA is TGTGCCAGCAGTTCCCCGCTCCAGGGGGGCTACACAGATACGCAGTATTTT.

This clone was found a few times. This chain connects TRBV5-1 to TRBJ2-2; D not resolved. There are 15 residues in the CDR3. Germline V lookup: CDR1 SGHRS, CDR2 YFSETQ. Trimming took off 2 bases at V and 1 base at J, with 9 bases between the two ends. The CDR3 loop is CASSLSGLNTGELFF. Here the CDR3 DNA reads TGCGCCAGCAGCTTATCGGGTCTGAACACCGGGGAGCTGTTTTTT. The full variable domain, completed using reference TRBV5-1 and TRBJ2-2, is KAGVTQTPRYLIKTRGQQVTLSCSPISGHRSVSWYQQTPGQGLQFLFEYFSETQRNKGNFPGRFSGRQFSNSRSEMNVSTLELGDSALYLCASSLSGLNTGELFFGEGSRLTVL.

This clone was observed a handful of times. The genes are TRBV6-5 and TRBJ2-7; tentatively, D is TRBD1 (6 bases). The CDR3 is 14 residues long. CDR1 is MNHEY and CDR2 is SVGAGI in the germline V gene. V lost 5 bases and J 0 bases, leaving 11 bases between the germline ends. The CDR3 DNA reads TGTGCCAGCAGTCCCGGGGACATCTCCTACGAGCAGTACTTC. This codes for CASSPGDISYEQYF.